These 3 T cell receptor beta chains were sequenced from one sample in a study of T cells in narcolepsy. Sequenced by immunoSEQ multiplex PCR; TCRdb stores in-frame clones only, minus some. In the table there are around 30,000 clones, under 90% of which are singletons. Sequencing was done on a sample of CD45RA- memory CD4+ T cells from PBMCs. The receptors derive from a human donor with narcolepsy.

The gene calls are TRBV7-5 and TRBJ2-2; the table's D call, TRBD2, has no DNA check behind it. TRBV7-5 represents a pseudogene. The CDR3 spans 18 residues. CDR3 DNA: TGTGTCAGAAGCTTAGCACTAGCGGGAGGGCCGTCTACCGGGGAGCTGTTTTTT. It encodes CVRSLALAGGPSTGELFF.

V gene TRBV7-8 combines with J gene TRBJ1-1; TRBD1 might be the D (6 bases). V lost 0 bases and J lost 4, with 9 bases in between. Germline V gene data show CDR1 as SGHVS and CDR2 as FQNEAQ. The CDR3 contains 14 residues. CDR3 bases: TGTGCCAGCAGCTTAGCGCAGGGGTCCACTGAAGCTTTCTTT. This encodes CASSLAQGSTEAFF.

This clone has only a few counts. The chain has TRBV19 and TRBJ2-3; 7 bases match TRBD2. The germline CDR1 and CDR2 sequences are LNHDA and SQIVND (reference sequence). The ends lost 6 bases at V and 6 bases at J; junction bases unmatched: 3. CDR3 size: 12 residues. The CDR3 nucleotides are TGTGCCAGTAGGCTTAGCGGGGATACGCAGTATTTT. Translating gives CASRLSGDTQYF.